Each of the 20 T cell receptor beta chains below was sequenced from the same sample in a study of blood T cell repertoires in COVID-19. Method: immunoSEQ multiplex PCR; TCRdb's copy keeps in-frame clones and lacks some. The table lists almost 400,000 clones, under 90% of them singletons. Sequenced: PBMCs or T cells enriched from blood (not recorded which). These receptors all stem from a woman in her thirties who had recovered from COVID-19.

The chain recombines TRBV30 with TRBJ2-7; 7 nucleotides line up with TRBD2. V lost 2 bases, J lost 0 bases, and 7 bases stayed unmatched. The CDR3 runs to 15 residues. CDR1 GTSNPN and CDR2 SVGIG come from the germline V gene (reference sequence). This chain's CDR3 is CAWSRGGELSYEQYF. The CDR3 DNA is TGTGCCTGGAGTAGGGGAGGGGAACTCTCCTACGAGCAGTACTTC.

The sample holds a few counts of this clone. V gene TRBV4-1 combines with J gene TRBJ1-2; D not certain. The V end was cut by 2 bases, the J end by 3 bases, with 10 bases between. The CDR3 is made up of 14 amino acids. CDR1 MGHRA and CDR2 YSYEKL come from the germline V gene. The CDR3 DNA reads TGCGCCAGCAGCCAAATGTCGGGTGACTATGGCTACACCTTC. It specifies CASSQMSGDYGYTF.

This clone has only a few counts. The chain joins TRBV7-5 to TRBJ1-1. TRBV7-5 is a listed pseudogene. The CDR3 extends over 16 amino acids. The CDR3 sequence: CARSLPPRAENTEAFF. Written as DNA, the CDR3 is TGTGCCAGAAGCTTACCTCCACGCGCGGAGAACACTGAAGCTTTCTTT.

The V and J genes are TRBV19 and TRBJ2-7; TRBD2 matches 12 bases. The CDR3 spans 16 residues. Germline CDR1 is LNHDA and CDR2 is SQIVND (reference sequence). With V trimmed by 7 bases and J by 6 bases, 13 bases remained unmatched. The CDR3, as DNA: TGTGCCAGTAAGGCTAGCGGGAGGGCCGTGAATCCCGAGCAGTACTTC. Its translation: CASKASGRAVNPEQYF.

The chain couples TRBV5-4 to TRBJ2-1, with D possibly matching TRBD1 (5 bases). This CDR3 is 13 amino acids long. The V and J ends lost 1 base and 4 bases respectively, with 6 bases between them. Germline CDR1 reads SGHNT; CDR2 reads YYREEE (reference sequence). The CDR3 sequence: CASSLQGYNEQFF. The DNA of the CDR3 is TGTGCCAGCAGCTTGCAGGGTTACAATGAGCAGTTCTTC.

V and J are TRBV30 and TRBJ2-7; 9 bases fit TRBD2. Per germline, CDR1 GTSNPN and CDR2 SVGIG (reference sequence). There are 12 residues in the CDR3. Trimming took 2 bases from V and 13 from J; bases not matched to a gene: 9. The CDR3 here is CAWSYLSGGHYF. The CDR3 DNA reads TGTGCCTGGAGTTACCTGAGCGGGGGGCACTACTTC.

The rearrangement links TRBV29-1 to TRBJ1-1; TRBD1 matches 11 bases. Germline loops: CDR1 SQVTM, CDR2 ANQGSEA. The length of the CDR3 is 13 residues. The V segment lost 5 bases and the J segment 5 bases; nucleotides outside the gene matches: 4. The CDR3 sequence: CSVKDRGQTEAFF. CDR3 nucleotide sequence: TGCAGCGTTAAGGACAGGGGGCAAACTGAAGCTTTCTTT.

The gene calls are TRBV5-1 and TRBJ2-7; 10 bases map to TRBD2. From germline, CDR1 is SGHRS and CDR2 YFSETQ. With 4 bases clipped from V and 3 bases from J, the junction kept 7 bases outside the gene matches. This CDR3 comprises 15 residues. The CDR3 DNA follows: TGCGCCAGCAGCCCTAGACTAGCGGGCAGCTACGAGCAGTACTTC. Encoded protein: CASSPRLAGSYEQYF.

V is TRBV28 and J is TRBJ2-1, with 9 nucleotides matching TRBD2. Germline trimming cut 6 bases from V and 4 bases from J; bases unmatched to any gene: 13. This CDR3 has 17 amino acids. Per the germline V gene, CDR1 is MDHEN and CDR2 is SYDVKM. The chain's CDR3 is CASSLEVATSGYNEQFF. The DNA for the CDR3 is TGTGCCAGCAGCTTGGAGGTTGCGACTAGCGGTTACAATGAGCAGTTCTTC.

The CDR3 DNA sequence: TGTGCCAGCAGCTTGGAAACTACGGGACAGAAAAACTATGGCTACACCTTC. Its protein product is CASSLETTGQKNYGYTF. The chain couples TRBV5-6 to TRBJ1-2, with TRBD1 identical over 7 bases. This CDR3 has 17 residues. Germline V gene lookup returns CDR1 SGHDT and CDR2 YYEEEE. The V segment lost 0 bases and the J segment 2 bases; nucleotides outside the gene matches: 10.

The V gene is TRBV30, the J gene TRBJ2-7, with 7 bases aligning to TRBD1. Trimming cost V 6 bases and J 0 bases; bases outside gene matches: 11. Germline CDR1 is GTSNPN and CDR2 is SVGIG (reference sequence). The length of the CDR3 is 15 residues. CDR3 sequence reads: CACRDRRKISYEQYF. CDR3 DNA: TGTGCCTGCCGGGACAGAAGAAAAATCTCCTACGAGCAGTACTTC.

The chain uses TRBV29-1 and TRBJ1-1; 8 bases match TRBD1. Per germline, CDR1 SQVTM and CDR2 ANQGSEA. This CDR3 region has 14 residues. Losses at the gene ends were 7 bases for V and 3 bases for J; bases not matched to a gene: 10. CDR3 DNA sequence: TGCAGCGCCTGGACAGGGCGCGGGGACACTGAAGCTTTCTTT. Protein sequence: CSAWTGRGDTEAFF.

The chain combines TRBV9 with TRBJ2-7; 9 bases align to TRBD2. From germline, CDR1 is SGDLS and CDR2 YYNGEE. This CDR3 has 15 residues. V lost 2 bases to trimming and J lost 5 bases; unmatched junction nucleotides: 8. CDR3 sequence reads: CASSVSETSGHEQYF. The CDR3 DNA sequence: TGTGCCAGCAGCGTCAGCGAGACTAGCGGCCACGAGCAGTACTTC.

V usage is TRBV9 and J usage is TRBJ2-3; 8 bases are shared with TRBD2. V was pared by 0 bases and J by 5 bases, with 5 bases of the junction left unmatched. Germline CDR1 and CDR2: SGDLS and YYNGEE. The CDR3 totals 15 residues. The CDR3 sequence: CASSVVTGGEDTQYF. The CDR3 DNA reads TGTGCCAGCAGCGTAGTTACGGGAGGGGAAGATACGCAGTATTTT.

The rearrangement joins TRBV29-1 to TRBJ2-5; 8 bases match TRBD2. The CDR3 runs to 16 residues. Germline V gene data show CDR1 as SQVTM and CDR2 as ANQGSEA. The ends lost 3 bases at V and 5 bases at J; junction bases unmatched: 14. The CDR3 region is CSVETVRRGAPETQYF. In DNA form, the CDR3 reads TGCAGCGTTGAGACGGTCCGGCGGGGGGCGCCTGAGACCCAGTACTTC.

This chain connects TRBV5-1 to TRBJ1-1; D might be TRBD1 (5 bases). The CDR3 is made up of 14 amino acids. Germline CDR1 reads SGHRS; CDR2 reads YFSETQ. V shed 4 bases and J shed 3 bases, with 13 bases lying between them. This CDR3 is CASSPTGGYTEAFF. The CDR3 coding sequence is TGCGCCAGCAGCCCCACGGGGGGGTACACTGAAGCTTTCTTT.

The V gene is TRBV5-8, the J gene TRBJ1-3; D remains unclear. The V and J ends lost 4 bases and 9 bases respectively, with 8 bases between them. CDR1 is SGHTS, CDR2 YDEGEE, per germline. The CDR3 is made up of 11 amino acids. The CDR3 loop is CASSTEVTIYF. CDR3 DNA sequence: TGTGCCAGCAGCACTGAGGTCACCATATATTTT.

The chain links TRBV24-1 to TRBJ2-2, with 12 positions matching TRBD2. This CDR3 is built from 17 residues. V was clipped by 1 base and J by 6 bases; unmatched bases: 5. The germline CDR1 and CDR2 sequences are KGHDR and SFDVKD. The CDR3 region has the DNA TGTGCCACCAGTGATTTAACTAGCGGGAGGTTGTCCGGGGAGCTGTTTTTT. As protein: CATSDLTSGRLSGELFF.

This sequence joins TRBV5-6 and TRBJ2-7; a possible D gene is TRBD1 (6 bases). Germline CDR1 is SGHDT and CDR2 is YYEEEE. This CDR3 has 15 amino acids. Trimming removed 4 bases at V and 2 bases at J, with 16 bases between. CDR3 coding DNA: TGTGCCAGCAGCCACCGACGAAGGGACACCTACGAGCAGTACTTC. It codes for CASSHRRRDTYEQYF.

The V and J genes are TRBV2 and TRBJ2-3; 12 bases fit TRBD1. The V gene's germline CDR1 is SNHLY and CDR2 FYNNEI. J gave up 4 bases and V 6 bases, and 2 bases lay outside the gene matches. This CDR3 comprises 14 residues. The CDR3 protein is CASRGQGASDTQYF. CDR3 sequence (DNA): TGTGCCAGCAGGGGACAGGGGGCTTCAGATACGCAGTATTTT.